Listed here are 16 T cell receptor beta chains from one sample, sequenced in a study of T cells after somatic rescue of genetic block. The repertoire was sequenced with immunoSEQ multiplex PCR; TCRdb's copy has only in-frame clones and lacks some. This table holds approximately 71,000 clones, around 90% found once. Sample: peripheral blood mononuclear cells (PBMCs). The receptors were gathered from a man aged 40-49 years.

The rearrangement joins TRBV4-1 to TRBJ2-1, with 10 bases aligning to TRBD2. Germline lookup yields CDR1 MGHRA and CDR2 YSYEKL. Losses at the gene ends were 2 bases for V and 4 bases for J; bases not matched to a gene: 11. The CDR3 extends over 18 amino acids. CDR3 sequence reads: CASSQTFILAGDYNEQFF. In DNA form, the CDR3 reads TGCGCCAGCAGCCAAACATTCATCCTAGCGGGGGATTACAATGAGCAGTTCTTC.

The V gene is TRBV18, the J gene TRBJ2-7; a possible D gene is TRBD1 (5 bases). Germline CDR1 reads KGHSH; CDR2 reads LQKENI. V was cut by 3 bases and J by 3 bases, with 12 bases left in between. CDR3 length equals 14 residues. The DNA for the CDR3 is TGTGCCAGCTCACCGCCAGGGTGGAACTACGAGCAGTACTTC. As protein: CASSPPGWNYEQYF.

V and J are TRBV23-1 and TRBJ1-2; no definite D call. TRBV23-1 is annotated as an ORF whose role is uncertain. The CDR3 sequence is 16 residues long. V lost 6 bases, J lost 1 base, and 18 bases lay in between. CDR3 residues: CASSPRAGRINYGYTF. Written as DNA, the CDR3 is TGCGCCAGCAGCCCACGAGCAGGACGGATTAACTATGGCTACACCTTC.

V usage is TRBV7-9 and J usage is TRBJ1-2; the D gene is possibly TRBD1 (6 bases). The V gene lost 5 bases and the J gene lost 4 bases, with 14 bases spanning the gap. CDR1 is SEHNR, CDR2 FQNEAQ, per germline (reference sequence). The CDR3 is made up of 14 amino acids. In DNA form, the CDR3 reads TGTGCCAGCAGCCTACCTACAGGGATCTATGGCTACACCTTC. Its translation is CASSLPTGIYGYTF. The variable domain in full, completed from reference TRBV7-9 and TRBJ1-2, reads DTGVSQNPRHKITKRGQNVTFRCDPISEHNRLYWYRQTLGQGPEFLTYFQNEAQLEKSRLLSDRFSAERPKGSFSTLEIQRTEQGDSAMYLCASSLPTGIYGYTFGSGTRLTVV.

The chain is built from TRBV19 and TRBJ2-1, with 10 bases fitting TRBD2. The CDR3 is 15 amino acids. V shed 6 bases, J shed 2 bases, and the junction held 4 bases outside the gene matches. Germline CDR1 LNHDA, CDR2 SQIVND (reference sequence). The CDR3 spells CASRATSGAYNEQFF. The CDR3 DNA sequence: TGTGCCAGTAGAGCAACTAGCGGGGCCTACAATGAGCAGTTCTTC.

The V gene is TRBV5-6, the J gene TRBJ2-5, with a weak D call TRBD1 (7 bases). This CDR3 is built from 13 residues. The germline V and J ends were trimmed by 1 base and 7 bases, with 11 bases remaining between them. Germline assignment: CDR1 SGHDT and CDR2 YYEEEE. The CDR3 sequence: CASSLSRGATQYF. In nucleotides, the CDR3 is TGTGCCAGCAGCTTGTCCAGGGGGGCGACCCAGTACTTC.

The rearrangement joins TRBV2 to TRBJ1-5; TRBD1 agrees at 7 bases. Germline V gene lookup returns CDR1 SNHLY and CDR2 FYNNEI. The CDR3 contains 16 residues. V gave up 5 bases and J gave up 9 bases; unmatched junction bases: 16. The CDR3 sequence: CASSKLPTGATGPQHF. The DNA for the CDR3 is TGTGCCAGCAGTAAACTGCCAACAGGGGCCACAGGGCCCCAGCATTTT.

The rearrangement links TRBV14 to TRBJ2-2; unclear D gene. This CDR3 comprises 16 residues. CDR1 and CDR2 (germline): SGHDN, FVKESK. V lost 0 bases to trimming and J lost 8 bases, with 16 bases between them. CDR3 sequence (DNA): TGTGCCAGCAGCCAAGATCTTGCCTACCCAAGGGGGGAGCTGTTTTTT. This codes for CASSQDLAYPRGELFF.

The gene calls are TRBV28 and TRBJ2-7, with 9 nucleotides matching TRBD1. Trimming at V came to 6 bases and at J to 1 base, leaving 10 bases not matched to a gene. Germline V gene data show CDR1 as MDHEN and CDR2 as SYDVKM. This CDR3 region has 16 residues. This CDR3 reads CASRQEAGQGSYEQYF. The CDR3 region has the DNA TGTGCCAGCAGGCAAGAAGCGGGACAGGGTTCCTACGAGCAGTACTTC. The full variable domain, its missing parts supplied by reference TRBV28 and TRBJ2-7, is DVKVTQSSRYLVKRTGEKVFLECVQDMDHENMFWYRQDPGLGLRLIYFSYDVKMKEKGDIPEGYSVSREKKERFSLILESASTNQTSMYLCASRQEAGQGSYEQYFGPGTRLTVT.

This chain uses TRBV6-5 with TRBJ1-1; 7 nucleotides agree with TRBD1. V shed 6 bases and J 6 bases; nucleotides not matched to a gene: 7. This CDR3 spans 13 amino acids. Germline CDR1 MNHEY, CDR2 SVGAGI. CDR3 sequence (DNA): TGTGCCAGCAGCGTCAACAGGGGACCTGAAGCTTTCTTT. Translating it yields CASSVNRGPEAFF.

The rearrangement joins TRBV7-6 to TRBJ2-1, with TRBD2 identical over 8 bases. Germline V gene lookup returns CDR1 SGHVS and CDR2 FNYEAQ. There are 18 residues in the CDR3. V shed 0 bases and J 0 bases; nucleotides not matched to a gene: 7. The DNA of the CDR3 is TGTGCCAGCAGCTTAGCACTACCTGGGACTAGCTCCTACAATGAGCAGTTCTTC. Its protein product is CASSLALPGTSSYNEQFF.

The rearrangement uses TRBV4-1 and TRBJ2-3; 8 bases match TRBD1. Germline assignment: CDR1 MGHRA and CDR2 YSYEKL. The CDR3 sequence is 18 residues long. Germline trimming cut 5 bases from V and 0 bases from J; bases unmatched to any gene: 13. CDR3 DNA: TGCGCCAGCAGCACCCGGACAGGGCTACCTCCTAGCACAGATACGCAGTATTTT. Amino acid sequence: CASSTRTGLPPSTDTQYF.

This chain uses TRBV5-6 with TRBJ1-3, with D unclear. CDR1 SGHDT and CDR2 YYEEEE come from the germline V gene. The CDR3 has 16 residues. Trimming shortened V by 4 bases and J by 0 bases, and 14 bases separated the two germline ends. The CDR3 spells CASSIVEGFSGNTIYF. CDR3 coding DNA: TGTGCCAGCAGCATAGTCGAGGGATTCTCTGGAAACACCATATATTTT. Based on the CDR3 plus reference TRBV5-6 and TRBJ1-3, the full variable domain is DAGVTQSPTHLIKTRGQQVTLRCSPKSGHDTVSWYQQALGQGPQFIFQYYEEEERQRGNFPDRFSGHQFPNYSSELNVNALLLGDSALYLCASSIVEGFSGNTIYFGEGSWLTVV.

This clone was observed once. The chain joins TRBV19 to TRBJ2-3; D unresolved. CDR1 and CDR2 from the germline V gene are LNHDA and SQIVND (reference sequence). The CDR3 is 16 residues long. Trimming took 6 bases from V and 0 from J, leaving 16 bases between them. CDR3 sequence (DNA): TGTGCCAGTAGCTCAAGCGTGGCTCCGAGCACAGATACGCAGTATTTT. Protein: CASSSSVAPSTDTQYF.

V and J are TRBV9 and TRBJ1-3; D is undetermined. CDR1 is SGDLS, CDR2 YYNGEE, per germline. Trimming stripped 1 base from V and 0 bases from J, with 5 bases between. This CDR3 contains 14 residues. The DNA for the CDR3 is TGTGCCAGCAGCGTACAGAGCTCTGGAAACACCATATATTTT. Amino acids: CASSVQSSGNTIYF.

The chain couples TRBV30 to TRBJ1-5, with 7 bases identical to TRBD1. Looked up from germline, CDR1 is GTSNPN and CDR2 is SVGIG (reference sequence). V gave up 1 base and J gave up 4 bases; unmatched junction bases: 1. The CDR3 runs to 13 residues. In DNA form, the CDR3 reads TGTGCCTGGAGTGCACAGGGGAATCAGCCCCAGCATTTT. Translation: CAWSAQGNQPQHF.